This T cell receptor beta chain derives from a study of T cell repertoires in cytomegalovirus infection. The study's findings and limits: Predominance within the ex vivo response was attributable to HLA-C-restricted CMV-specific TCR beta clonotypes.

This clonotype has just a few counts. Its antigen is currently unknown. V was shortened by 1 base and J by 5 bases, with 8 bases between the two germline ends. CDR3 length equals 13 residues. Germline assignment: CDR1 MNHNS and CDR2 SASEGT. Each CDR3 protein is one row after TCRdb ran MiXCR on the reads. The sample consists of almost 550,000 distinct CDR3 sequences, 16% of them appearing once. The chain has TRBV6-1 and TRBJ2-5; D possibly corresponds to TRBD1 (6 bases). The clonotype originates from a human donor in good health (CMV status not recorded). Some clones in this sample may be carry-over from other donors' samples. Sample: CD8+ T cells from PBMCs. The CDR3: CASSEGGLETQYF. The CDR3 nucleotides read TGTGCCAGCAGTGAAGGGGGGCTGGAGACCCAGTACTTC.